Detailed here is one TCR beta chain. What it recognizes is unknown. The record originates from a study of cytomegalovirus exposure and HLA in healthy donors. Study-wide results and limits: The study reported that TCR beta sequences accurately predicted HLA-A and HLA-B alleles in most subjects. Presence/absence results assume similar sequencing depth per donor, which may not hold. Reported performance of the classifier showed diagnosis of cytomegalovirus status with high specificity and sensitivity.

There were likely unrecorded immune exposures, though donors were nominally healthy when sampled. Germline V lookup: CDR1 SGHTA, CDR2 FQGNSA. The CDR3 is 12 amino acids. PCR primers comprised 60 Vbeta and 13 Jbeta primers. Clones were sequenced by immunoSEQ multiplex PCR, and TCRdb holds only the in-frame ones, with some missing. The sample includes tens of thousands of clones, approximately 78% of them seen just once. The TCR was taken from a man between 35 and 55 years old in good health and CMV-seronegative. The chain combines TRBV7-2 with TRBJ2-1, with 9 bases fitting TRBD2. What was sequenced was PBMCs. The CDR3 spells CVASGIYNEQFF. CDR3 nucleotide sequence: TGTGTCGCTAGCGGGATCTACAATGAGCAGTTCTTC. The whole variable domain, filled in from reference TRBV7-2 and TRBJ2-1, reads GAGVSQSPSNKVTEKGKDVELRCDPISGHTALYWYRQSLGQGLEFLIYFQGNSAPDKSGLPSDRFSAERTGGSVSTLTIQRTQQEDSAVYLCVASGIYNEQFFGPGTRLTVL.